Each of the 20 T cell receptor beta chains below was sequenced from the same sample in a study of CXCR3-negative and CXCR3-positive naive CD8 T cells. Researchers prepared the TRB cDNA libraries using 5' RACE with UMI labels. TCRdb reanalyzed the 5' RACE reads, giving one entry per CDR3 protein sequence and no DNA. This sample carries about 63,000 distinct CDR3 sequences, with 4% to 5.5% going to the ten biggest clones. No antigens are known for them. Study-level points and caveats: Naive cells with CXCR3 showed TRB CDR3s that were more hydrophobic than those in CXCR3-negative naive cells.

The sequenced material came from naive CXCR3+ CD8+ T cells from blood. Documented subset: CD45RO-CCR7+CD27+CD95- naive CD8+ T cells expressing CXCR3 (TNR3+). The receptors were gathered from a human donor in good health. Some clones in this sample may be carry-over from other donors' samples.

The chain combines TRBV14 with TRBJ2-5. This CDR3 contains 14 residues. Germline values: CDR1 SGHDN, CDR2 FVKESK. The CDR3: CASSYSWGQETQYF.

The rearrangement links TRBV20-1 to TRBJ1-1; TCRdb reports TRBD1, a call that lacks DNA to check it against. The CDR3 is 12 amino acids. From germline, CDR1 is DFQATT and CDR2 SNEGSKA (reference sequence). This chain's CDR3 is CSASREHTEAFF.

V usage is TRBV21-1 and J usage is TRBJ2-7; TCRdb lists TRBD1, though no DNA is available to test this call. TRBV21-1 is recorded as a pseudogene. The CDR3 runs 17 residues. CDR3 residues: CGSTHARRDTNFYEQYF.

The CDR3 spells CASPPRGTSGVHTDTQYF. This chain uses TRBV5-1 with TRBJ2-3; TCRdb's D call, TRBD2, is unchecked because there is no DNA. CDR3 length: 18 amino acids. Germline loops: CDR1 SGHRS, CDR2 YFSETQ.

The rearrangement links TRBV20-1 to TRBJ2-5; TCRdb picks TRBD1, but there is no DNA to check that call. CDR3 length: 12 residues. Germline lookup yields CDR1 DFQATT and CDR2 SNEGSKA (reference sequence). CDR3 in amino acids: CSARGVGETQYF.

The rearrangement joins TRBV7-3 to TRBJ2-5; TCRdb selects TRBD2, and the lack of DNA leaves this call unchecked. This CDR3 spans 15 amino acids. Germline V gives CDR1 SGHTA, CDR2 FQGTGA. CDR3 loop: CASSLGTSGQETQYF. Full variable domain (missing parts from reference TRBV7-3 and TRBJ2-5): GAGVSQTPSNKVTEKGKYVELRCDPISGHTALYWYRQSLGQGPEFLIYFQGTGAADDSGLPNDRFFAVRPEGSVSTLKIQRTERGDSAVYLCASSLGTSGQETQYFGPGTRLLVL.

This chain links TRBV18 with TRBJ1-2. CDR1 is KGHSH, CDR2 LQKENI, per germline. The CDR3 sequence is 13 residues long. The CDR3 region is CASSPPGYDDYTF.

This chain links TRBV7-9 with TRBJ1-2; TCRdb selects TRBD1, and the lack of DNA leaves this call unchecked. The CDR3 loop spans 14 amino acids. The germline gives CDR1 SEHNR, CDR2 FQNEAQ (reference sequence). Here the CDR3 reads CASSLAGTDYGYTF.

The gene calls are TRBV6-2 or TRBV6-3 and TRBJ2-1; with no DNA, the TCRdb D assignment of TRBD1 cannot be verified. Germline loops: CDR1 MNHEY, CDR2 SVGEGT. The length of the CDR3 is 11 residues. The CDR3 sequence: CASQGGGEQFF.

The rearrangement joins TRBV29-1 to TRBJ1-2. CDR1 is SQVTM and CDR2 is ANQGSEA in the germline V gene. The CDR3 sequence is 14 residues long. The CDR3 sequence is CSVEDLPPNYGYTF.

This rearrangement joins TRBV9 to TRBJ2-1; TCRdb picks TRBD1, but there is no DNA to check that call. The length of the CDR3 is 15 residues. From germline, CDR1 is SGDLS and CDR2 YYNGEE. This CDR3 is CASSVGGGSYNEQFF.

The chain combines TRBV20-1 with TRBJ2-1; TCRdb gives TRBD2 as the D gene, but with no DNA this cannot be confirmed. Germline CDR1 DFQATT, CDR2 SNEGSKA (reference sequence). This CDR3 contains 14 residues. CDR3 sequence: CSARGLAAYNEQFF.

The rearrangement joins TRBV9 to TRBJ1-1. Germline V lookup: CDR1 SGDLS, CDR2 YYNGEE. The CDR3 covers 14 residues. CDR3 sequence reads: CASSETTGYTEAFF.

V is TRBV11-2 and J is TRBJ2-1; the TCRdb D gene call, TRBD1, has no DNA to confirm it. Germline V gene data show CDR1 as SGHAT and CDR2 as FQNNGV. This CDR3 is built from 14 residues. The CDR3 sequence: CASSPWAGNNEQFF.

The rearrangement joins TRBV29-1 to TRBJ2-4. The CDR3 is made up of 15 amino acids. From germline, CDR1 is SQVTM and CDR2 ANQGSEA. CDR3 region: CSVEGWDLAKNIQYF. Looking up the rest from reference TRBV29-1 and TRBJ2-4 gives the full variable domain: SAVISQKPSRDICQRGTSLTIQCQVDSQVTMMFWYRQQPGQSLTLIATANQGSEATYESGFVIDKFPISRPNLTFSTLTVSNMSPEDSSIYLCSVEGWDLAKNIQYFGAGTRLSVL.

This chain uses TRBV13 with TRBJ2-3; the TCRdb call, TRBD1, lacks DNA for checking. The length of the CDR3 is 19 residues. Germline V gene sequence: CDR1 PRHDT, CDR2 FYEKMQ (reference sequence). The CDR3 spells CASSSRGGETWNFTDTQYF.

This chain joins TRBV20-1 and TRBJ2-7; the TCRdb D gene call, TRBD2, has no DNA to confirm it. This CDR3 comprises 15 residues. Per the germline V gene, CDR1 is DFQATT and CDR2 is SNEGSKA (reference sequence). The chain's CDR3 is CSARGLAGEMNEQYF.

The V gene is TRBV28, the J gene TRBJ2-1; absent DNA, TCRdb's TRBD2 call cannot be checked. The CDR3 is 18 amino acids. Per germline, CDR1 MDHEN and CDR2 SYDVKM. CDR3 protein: CASSIGGWGGEAYNEQFF.

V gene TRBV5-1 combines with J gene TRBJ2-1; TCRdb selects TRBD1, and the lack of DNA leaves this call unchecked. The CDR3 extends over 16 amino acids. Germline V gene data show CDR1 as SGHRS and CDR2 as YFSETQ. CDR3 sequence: CASSSPPGQINNEQFF.

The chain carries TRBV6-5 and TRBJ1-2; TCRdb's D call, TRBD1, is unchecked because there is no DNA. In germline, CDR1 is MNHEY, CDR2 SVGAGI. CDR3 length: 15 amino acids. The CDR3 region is CASSYSQGAWYGYTF.